A single sample is the source of the 32 T cell receptor beta chains below, sequenced in a study of PD-1 blockade in classical Hodgkin lymphoma. This sample's time point: cycle 4 day 1 (C4D1), after more than five weeks of nivolumab. Following autologous stem cell transplantation, relapse occurred in every patient, and exposure to brentuximab vedotin varied. The method was immunoSEQ multiplex PCR; TCRdb's version includes in-frame clones alone and lacks a portion of them. The table shows over 85,000 clones, with 93% occurring only once. The sample here was peripheral blood mononuclear cells (PBMCs), taken before the fourth cycle of nivolumab. These receptor sequences come from a human donor with classical Hodgkin lymphoma.

As for this clone: In the same sample, other DNA sequences code for this CDR3. The rearrangement joins TRBV14 to TRBJ2-7; D ambiguous. Deletions cut 1 base from V and 2 bases from J, with 6 bases between. This CDR3 is built from 13 residues. CDR1 SGHDN and CDR2 FVKESK come from the germline V gene. Here the CDR3 DNA reads TGTGCCAGCAGCCAAGGCTGGACCTACGAGCAGTACTTC. Translating gives CASSQGWTYEQYF.

This clone was seen a single time. The CDR3 region has the DNA TGTGCCAGCAGCTTCCTAATCGATGGTGAAGCTTTCTTT. Encoded protein: CASSFLIDGEAFF. The gene calls are TRBV11-2 and TRBJ1-1; D gene unclear. Germline V gene sequence: CDR1 SGHAT, CDR2 FQNNGV. The CDR3 length is 13 residues. V was clipped by 3 bases and J by 7 bases, with 12 bases between them.

V is TRBV6-1 and J is TRBJ1-5; tentative D call: TRBD1 (6 bases). This CDR3 contains 14 residues. Germline assignment: CDR1 MNHNS and CDR2 SASEGT. V was trimmed by 3 bases and J by 3 bases, leaving 9 bases between them. The DNA for the CDR3 is TGTGCCAGCAGTGACAGGACAGCCAATCAGCCCCAGCATTTT. It translates to CASSDRTANQPQHF.

This clone was observed once. The CDR3 nucleotides read TGTGCCAGCAGTTCTCCCGGGACAGGGAACAATGAGCAGTTCTTC. This gives the protein CASSSPGTGNNEQFF. This chain links TRBV27 with TRBJ2-1; TRBD1 aligns across 9 bases. The junction had 6 bases not matched to a gene; V was cut back by 4 bases and J by 5 bases. The CDR3 runs 15 residues. Germline assignment: CDR1 MNHEY and CDR2 SMNVEV (reference sequence).

The V call is TRBV5-8, the J call TRBJ2-7; 7 bases line up with TRBD1. Trimming cost V 7 bases and J 2 bases; bases outside gene matches: 12. Germline V gives CDR1 SGHTS, CDR2 YDEGEE. The CDR3 has 15 residues. The CDR3 sequence is CASGRPGQSPYEQYF. The DNA for the CDR3 is TGTGCCAGCGGAAGGCCGGGACAGTCCCCCTACGAGCAGTACTTC. The entire variable domain, with the rest obtained from reference TRBV5-8 and TRBJ2-7, is as follows: EAGVTQSPTHLIKTRGQQATLRCSPISGHTSVYWYQQALGLGLQFLLWYDEGEERNRGNFPPRFSGRQFPNYSSELNVNALELEDSALYLCASGRPGQSPYEQYFGPGTRLTVT.

The gene calls are TRBV6-1 and TRBJ1-1, with D unclear. The CDR3 is 12 amino acids. Germline CDR1 reads MNHNS; CDR2 reads SASEGT. Trimming stripped 0 bases from V and 11 bases from J, with 10 bases between. The CDR3 bases are TGTGCCAGCAGTGAAGCGTTCTTAGGGGCTTTCTTT. Residues: CASSEAFLGAFF.

V usage is TRBV9 and J usage is TRBJ1-5, with unresolved D. CDR3 length: 15 amino acids. Germline V lookup: CDR1 SGDLS, CDR2 YYNGEE. V gave up 4 bases and J gave up 5 bases, with 16 bases separating them. CDR3 in amino acids: CASSPFPGNHQPQHF. The CDR3 region has the DNA TGTGCCAGCAGCCCCTTTCCGGGGAACCATCAGCCCCAGCATTTT.

J is TRBJ1-1 and V is TRBV6-5; D is ambiguous. Trimming took 6 bases from V and 8 from J, leaving 13 bases between them. The length of the CDR3 is 12 residues. Per the germline V gene, CDR1 is MNHEY and CDR2 is SVGAGI. CDR3 residues: CASSGLRTEAFF. CDR3 nucleotide sequence: TGTGCCAGCAGCGGTCTACGGACCGAAGCTTTCTTT.

The V and J genes are TRBV10-1 and TRBJ2-7, with unresolved D. The CDR3 consists of 12 residues. Trimming pared 6 bases from V and 5 bases from J, leaving 11 bases between. Germline V gene data show CDR1 as WNHNN and CDR2 as SYGVQD (reference sequence). The CDR3 DNA follows: TGCGCCAGCAGCGCGAGTGGCCACGAGCAGTACTTC. It yields the protein CASSASGHEQYF.

The V gene is TRBV29-1, the J gene TRBJ1-1; the D gene is possibly TRBD1 (5 bases). Trimming cost V 3 bases and J 4 bases, with 18 bases left between them. This CDR3 is built from 15 residues. Per the germline V gene, CDR1 is SQVTM and CDR2 is ANQGSEA. The CDR3 loop reads CSVEGGSLKTTEAFF. The CDR3 nucleotides are TGCAGCGTTGAGGGGGGGAGCTTAAAAACCACTGAAGCTTTCTTT. Based on the CDR3 plus reference TRBV29-1 and TRBJ1-1, the full variable domain is SAVISQKPSRDICQRGTSLTIQCQVDSQVTMMFWYRQQPGQSLTLIATANQGSEATYESGFVIDKFPISRPNLTFSTLTVSNMSPEDSSIYLCSVEGGSLKTTEAFFGQGTRLTVV.

The chain links TRBV27 to TRBJ2-5, with TRBD2 identical over 9 bases. Germline values: CDR1 MNHEY, CDR2 SMNVEV (reference sequence). After removal of 7 bases from V and 4 bases from J, the junction contained 13 bases not matched to a gene. The CDR3 has 16 amino acids. CDR3 DNA: TGTGCCAGCAAATTAGCGGGAGAAAGGGAGAGAGAGACCCAGTACTTC. It specifies CASKLAGERERETQYF.

The chain combines TRBV12-5 with TRBJ2-1, with 7 bases fitting TRBD2. CDR1 and CDR2 from the germline V gene are LGHNT and FRNRAP. After removal of 0 bases from V and 5 bases from J, the junction contained 10 bases not matched to a gene. This CDR3 is 17 amino acids long. The CDR3 DNA follows: TGTGCTAGTGGTTTGGTAGAGTCAACGGCGGGAGACAATGAGCAGTTCTTC. Translation gives CASGLVESTAGDNEQFF.

The gene calls are TRBV30 and TRBJ2-2; TRBD2 might be the D (7 bases). CDR1 is GTSNPN and CDR2 is SVGIG in the germline V gene (reference sequence). This CDR3 has 13 residues. V dropped 5 bases and J dropped 7 bases, with 14 bases sitting between them. The CDR3, as DNA: TGTGCCTGGGATGGGGAGGGGGTCGGGGAGCTGTTTTTT. Amino acid sequence: CAWDGEGVGELFF.

V and J are TRBV27 and TRBJ1-4; maybe TRBD1 (6 bases). Germline V lookup: CDR1 MNHEY, CDR2 SMNVEV (reference sequence). The V end was cut by 4 bases, the J end by 5 bases, with 17 bases between. The CDR3 has 16 residues. The CDR3 loop is CASSSNPTGFNEKLFF. In nucleotides, the CDR3 is TGTGCCAGCAGTTCAAACCCGACAGGTTTCAATGAAAAACTGTTTTTT. Together with reference TRBV27 and TRBJ1-4, the CDR3 gives the full variable domain: EAQVTQNPRYLITVTGKKLTVTCSQNMNHEYMSWYRQDPGLGLRQIYYSMNVEVTDKGDVPEGYKVSRKEKRNFPLILESPSPNQTSLYFCASSSNPTGFNEKLFFGSGTQLSVL.

The V call is TRBV25-1, the J call TRBJ2-5; the D gene is possibly TRBD1 (6 bases). This CDR3 is 15 amino acids long. Germline V gene sequence: CDR1 MGHDK, CDR2 SYGVNS. The V end was cut by 3 bases, the J end by 1 base, with 12 bases between. CDR3 in amino acids: CASSEGAYRQETQYF. CDR3 DNA: TGTGCCAGCAGTGAGGGGGCTTACCGCCAAGAGACCCAGTACTTC.

The rearrangement joins TRBV5-4 to TRBJ2-4, with 8 bases that match TRBD2. Germline CDR1 SGHNT, CDR2 YYREEE (reference sequence). The CDR3 totals 16 residues. The trim removed 5 bases at V and 3 bases at J, leaving 10 bases unmatched. The CDR3 region is CASSWSGSNVKNIQYF. The CDR3 DNA reads as TGTGCCAGCAGTTGGAGCGGGAGTAACGTCAAAAACATTCAGTACTTC.

The genes are TRBV2 and TRBJ2-5, with TRBD2 matching 7 bases. This CDR3 region has 12 residues. Germline V gene data show CDR1 as SNHLY and CDR2 as FYNNEI. The junction had 4 bases not matched to a gene; V was cut back by 10 bases and J by 2 bases. The chain's CDR3 is CATYSGQETQYF. The CDR3 DNA sequence: TGTGCCACTTATAGCGGGCAAGAGACCCAGTACTTC.

The rearrangement joins TRBV19 to TRBJ2-7; D unresolved. Per the germline V gene, CDR1 is LNHDA and CDR2 is SQIVND (reference sequence). CDR3 length: 14 amino acids. Deletions cut 5 bases from V and 0 bases from J, with 11 bases between. The CDR3 DNA is TGTGCCAGTAGTGTACCCGGGCCCTCCTACGAGCAGTACTTC. It specifies CASSVPGPSYEQYF.

The V and J genes are TRBV6-1 and TRBJ2-2; TRBD1 aligns across 7 bases. V was pared by 4 bases and J by 6 bases, with 5 bases of the junction left unmatched. In germline, CDR1 is MNHNS, CDR2 SASEGT. This CDR3 region has 14 residues. CDR3: CASSALQGPGELFF. CDR3 nucleotide sequence: TGTGCCAGCAGTGCATTACAGGGGCCCGGGGAGCTGTTTTTT.

The chain recombines TRBV7-2 with TRBJ2-5, with 9 bases identical to TRBD1. Looked up from germline, CDR1 is SGHTA and CDR2 is FQGNSA. The CDR3 totals 14 residues. Trimming at V came to 4 bases and at J to 5 bases, leaving 5 bases not matched to a gene. The DNA of the CDR3 is TGTGCCAGCAGCTCACAGGGGGCAGGGGAGACCCAGTACTTC. This translates into CASSSQGAGETQYF.

The rearrangement joins TRBV5-1 to TRBJ2-7, with 8 bases lining up with TRBD1. The length of the CDR3 is 17 residues. V trimming: 0 bases; J trimming: 5 bases; junction bases outside the gene matches: 13. Germline V gene data show CDR1 as SGHRS and CDR2 as YFSETQ. The CDR3 is CASSLEVGAGGSHEQYF. The CDR3 bases are TGCGCCAGCAGCTTGGAGGTTGGGGCAGGGGGCTCTCACGAGCAGTACTTC.

The V call is TRBV19, the J call TRBJ2-1; the match to TRBD2 covers 7 bases. Germline-derived CDR1 and CDR2 are LNHDA and SQIVND (reference sequence). J lost 6 bases, V lost 5 bases, and 16 bases had no gene match. CDR3 size: 17 residues. The CDR3 loop is CASSPWSAAGFFNEQFF. The CDR3 region has the DNA TGTGCCAGTAGTCCCTGGAGCGCAGCGGGATTTTTCAATGAGCAGTTCTTC.

This sequence joins TRBV6-6 and TRBJ2-1; 7 bases agree with TRBD1. The V segment lost 2 bases and the J segment 7 bases; nucleotides outside the gene matches: 5. Germline CDR1 is MNHNY and CDR2 is SVGAGI (reference sequence). The CDR3 is 14 residues long. The CDR3 DNA sequence: TGTGCCAGCAGTTACGACAGGGTAGCTAATGAGCAGTTCTTC. Translating gives CASSYDRVANEQFF.

This clone showed up just once. The V and J genes are TRBV25-1 and TRBJ2-3; D possibly corresponds to TRBD2 (6 bases). V lost 5 bases and J lost 4, with 16 bases in between. Germline V gene data show CDR1 as MGHDK and CDR2 as SYGVNS. This CDR3 has 15 residues. The DNA for the CDR3 is TGTGCCAGCAGTTTAGGAGGGCGGTTTTCAGATACGCAGTATTTT. It is translated as CASSLGGRFSDTQYF.

The CDR3 is CASSSGTQYEQYF. The CDR3 bases are TGTGCCAGCAGCTCCGGGACTCAGTACGAGCAGTACTTC. The chain carries TRBV9 and TRBJ2-7; the D gene is possibly TRBD2 (6 bases). The germline CDR1 and CDR2 sequences are SGDLS and YYNGEE. V gave up 4 bases and J gave up 4 bases, with 12 bases separating them. The CDR3 length is 13 residues.

This clone was observed once. The chain joins TRBV28 to TRBJ1-2, with 8 bases identical to TRBD1. V shed 7 bases, J shed 7 bases, and the junction held 5 bases outside the gene matches. The V gene's germline CDR1 is MDHEN and CDR2 SYDVKM. The CDR3 is 12 amino acids. CDR3 in DNA: TGTGCCAGCACTCAAACAGGGGGTGGCTACACCTTC. This sequence encodes CASTQTGGGYTF.

CDR3 protein: CASSPYRDRGYNEQFF. The CDR3 bases are TGTGCCAGCAGCCCCTACCGGGACAGGGGGTACAATGAGCAGTTCTTC. The rearrangement joins TRBV7-3 to TRBJ2-1; 11 nucleotides agree with TRBD1. Germline V gene lookup returns CDR1 SGHTA and CDR2 FQGTGA. Trimming at V came to 5 bases and at J to 4 bases, leaving 7 bases not matched to a gene. This CDR3 is built from 16 residues.

This CDR3 is CASSPEGLSQGIRETQYF. In DNA, the CDR3 is TGTGCCAGCTCACCGGAGGGCCTCTCCCAGGGTATACGAGAGACCCAGTACTTC. The rearrangement uses TRBV18 and TRBJ2-5; tentatively, D is TRBD2 (6 bases). Trimming shortened V by 3 bases and J by 4 bases, and 24 bases separated the two germline ends. The CDR3 runs to 18 residues. Germline lookup yields CDR1 KGHSH and CDR2 LQKENI.

The CDR3 region is CASSLGHRNEKLFF. Written as DNA, the CDR3 is TGTGCCAGCAGCTTAGGTCACCGGAACGAAAAACTGTTTTTT. The rearrangement links TRBV7-9 to TRBJ1-4; D gene uncertain. The CDR3 is 14 amino acids. V was clipped by 1 base and J by 8 bases, with 11 bases between them. Germline CDR1 and CDR2: SEHNR and FQNEAQ (reference sequence).

This clone was seen only once. The J gene is TRBJ2-1, the V gene TRBV27; 7 nucleotides align to TRBD2. CDR1 is MNHEY, CDR2 SMNVEV, per germline (reference sequence). The CDR3 length is 14 residues. V was pared by 2 bases and J by 4 bases, with 2 bases of the junction left unmatched. The DNA for the CDR3 is TGTGCCAGCAGTTTACTAGCGGCGTACAATGAGCAGTTCTTC. Its protein product is CASSLLAAYNEQFF.

The count of this clone is one. The chain combines TRBV5-1 with TRBJ2-7; D possibly corresponds to TRBD2 (7 bases). In germline, CDR1 is SGHRS, CDR2 YFSETQ. V gave up 0 bases and J gave up 4 bases, with 14 bases separating them. The CDR3 has 15 amino acids. This CDR3 reads CASSLAGGGKYEQYF. For the CDR3, the DNA is TGCGCCAGCAGCTTGGCGGGGGGCGGAAAGTACGAGCAGTACTTC.

The chain is built from TRBV7-6 and TRBJ2-7; 7 nucleotides line up with TRBD2. Germline V gene sequence: CDR1 SGHVS, CDR2 FNYEAQ. V shed 5 bases, J shed 3 bases, and the junction held 7 bases outside the gene matches. The CDR3 runs to 14 residues. The CDR3 sequence: CASSTSSGIYEQYF. In DNA, the CDR3 is TGTGCCAGCAGCACCTCTAGCGGCATCTACGAGCAGTACTTC.